A single TCR beta chain is shown here with its context. Its cognate antigen is unknown. Per the study methods: Filtering differed, since immunoSEQ gave only junction sequences and no quality scores. Sequencing used immunoSEQ multiplex PCR; TCRdb keeps in-frame clones, though not all of them. V, J and clone size reflect that table, while D and trimming were determined from the DNA. The data contain roughly 1,600,000 clones, around 98.5% of them seen just once; the ten biggest clones take up 0.36%. This record comes from a study of shared clonotypes between healthy human individuals. Study at large: The donors, a couple of women and a few men, were aged 18 to 49. The study's findings and limits: Of the naive CD4 clonotypes, around 5.2% were shared across several donors. Sorted-subset samples were not fully sequenced, rarefaction indicated.

The receptor was isolated from a man aged 30 to 39 in good health. The sample comprised naive CD4+ T cells sorted from blood. Subset of the sample: CD45RA+ positively selected.

The CDR3 DNA reads TGTGCCAGCAGTGGTTCTCAGGAGTATGGCTACACCTTC. Its translation is CASSGSQEYGYTF. This chain uses TRBV2 with TRBJ1-2; D is undetermined. The germline V and J ends were trimmed by 4 bases and 5 bases, with 11 bases remaining between them. The CDR3 is 13 amino acids. The germline V gene has CDR1 SNHLY and CDR2 FYNNEI.